The 28 T cell receptor beta chains below all came from one sample that was sequenced in a study of blood T cell repertoires in COVID-19. Method: immunoSEQ multiplex PCR; TCRdb's copy keeps in-frame clones and lacks some. The sample lists 100,000 to 130,000 clones, approximately 82% occurring once. The source material was peripheral blood. All receptors derive from a woman in her 70s with acute or convalescent COVID-19.

The chain joins TRBV5-1 to TRBJ2-1; the D gene is possibly TRBD1 (7 bases). This CDR3 has 15 residues. Germline V lookup: CDR1 SGHRS, CDR2 YFSETQ. Trimming pared 4 bases from V and 3 bases from J, leaving 14 bases between. CDR3 sequence reads: CASSLTGEVYNEQFF. Here the CDR3 DNA reads TGCGCCAGCAGCCTCACAGGGGAGGTCTACAATGAGCAGTTCTTC.

This chain connects TRBV6-2 or TRBV6-3 to TRBJ2-5; TRBD2 matches at 15 bases. Per the germline V gene, CDR1 is MNHEY and CDR2 is SVGEGT. V lost 6 bases, J lost 4 bases, and 6 bases stayed unmatched. The CDR3 consists of 16 residues. The CDR3 DNA reads TGTGCCAGCAGCGGGACTAGCGGGGGGCCCCCAGAGACCCAGTACTTC. Residues: CASSGTSGGPPETQYF.

J is TRBJ1-2 and V is TRBV19; D gene uncertain. V shed 7 bases and J shed 5 bases, with 17 bases lying between them. The CDR3 has 14 amino acids. Germline assignment: CDR1 LNHDA and CDR2 SQIVND (reference sequence). CDR3 coding DNA: TGTGCCAGTAAAGAGGGAACCGCGGCTTATGGCTACACCTTC. Protein product: CASKEGTAAYGYTF. Full variable domain (missing parts from reference TRBV19 and TRBJ1-2): DGGITQSPKYLFRKEGQNVTLSCEQNLNHDAMYWYRQDPGQGLRLIYYSQIVNDFQKGDIAEGYSVSREKKESFPLTVTSAQKNPTAFYLCASKEGTAAYGYTFGSGTRLTVV.

The V call is TRBV28, the J call TRBJ2-1, with D perhaps matching TRBD1 (5 bases). CDR1 and CDR2 from the germline V gene are MDHEN and SYDVKM. Trimming took off 5 bases at V and 12 bases at J, with 20 bases between the two ends. This CDR3 region has 14 residues. For the CDR3, the DNA is TGTGCCAGCAGTCTCGGACACCGCTCCCGAGCGCAGTTCTTC. Protein product: CASSLGHRSRAQFF.

The rearrangement joins TRBV24-1 to TRBJ2-2; D may correspond to TRBD1 or TRBD2 (5 bases each). The germline V and J ends were trimmed by 4 bases and 1 base, with 9 bases remaining between them. The CDR3 totals 15 residues. Germline CDR1 reads KGHDR; CDR2 reads SFDVKD. The CDR3: CATSDLRGNTGELFF. The CDR3 region has the DNA TGTGCCACCAGTGACTTGAGGGGGAACACCGGGGAGCTGTTTTTT.

The rearrangement links TRBV15 to TRBJ1-5; 7 bases are shared with TRBD1. Germline V gene sequence: CDR1 LNHNV, CDR2 YYDKDF (reference sequence). V lost 4 bases to trimming and J lost 2 bases; unmatched junction nucleotides: 5. The length of the CDR3 is 15 residues. DNA of the CDR3: TGTGCCACCAGCAAGCAGGGGGTGGGCAATCAGCCCCAGCATTTT. Its translation: CATSKQGVGNQPQHF.

J is TRBJ1-1 and V is TRBV6-4, with D maybe TRBD1 (5 bases). This CDR3 is built from 13 residues. The germline gives CDR1 MRHNA, CDR2 SNTAGT. Deletions cut 6 bases from V and 0 bases from J, with 8 bases between. CDR3 residues: CASRMTVNTEAFF. CDR3 nucleotide sequence: TGTGCCAGCAGGATGACAGTGAACACTGAAGCTTTCTTT.

CDR3 DNA: TGTGCCAGCAGCCCTGGACAGGGGTGGCAGCCCCAGCATTTT. This sequence encodes CASSPGQGWQPQHF. The chain is built from TRBV28 and TRBJ1-5; TRBD1 matches at 9 bases. Germline V gene data show CDR1 as MDHEN and CDR2 as SYDVKM. Losses at the gene ends were 6 bases for V and 7 bases for J; bases not matched to a gene: 7. This CDR3 region has 14 residues.

This chain links TRBV28 with TRBJ2-3, with TRBD2 as a possible D gene (6 bases). CDR3 size: 15 residues. The germline gives CDR1 MDHEN, CDR2 SYDVKM. Trimming took off 5 bases at V and 5 bases at J, with 17 bases between the two ends. CDR3: CASSPASGLRDTQYF. The CDR3 bases are TGTGCCAGCAGTCCCGCTTCGGGACTGAGAGATACGCAGTATTTT.

This clone showed up just a few times. The rearrangement links TRBV7-8 to TRBJ1-4; no firm D call. Germline V CDR1 and CDR2: SGHVS, FQNEAQ. The CDR3 contains 15 residues. The V end lost 5 bases, the J end lost 8 bases, and 18 bases lay between the germline ends. The CDR3 loop is CASSRNRVSWEKLFF. The CDR3 DNA reads TGTGCCAGCAGCCGAAACCGGGTTTCTTGGGAAAAACTGTTTTTT.

The rearrangement joins TRBV4-2 to TRBJ1-1; the match to TRBD1 covers 7 bases. Germline CDR1 LGHNA, CDR2 YNFKEQ. There are 16 residues in the CDR3. V shed 2 bases and J 2 bases; nucleotides not matched to a gene: 8. This chain's CDR3 is CASSQTATGINTEAFF. The CDR3 DNA sequence: TGTGCCAGCAGCCAAACCGCGACAGGGATAAACACTGAAGCTTTCTTT.

This CDR3 reads CASSFGGAGGGEKLFF. In DNA, the CDR3 is TGTGCCAGCAGTTTTGGGGGGGCAGGAGGTGGGGAAAAACTGTTTTTT. The chain combines TRBV28 with TRBJ1-4, with D tentatively TRBD1 (6 bases). The CDR3 consists of 16 residues. Trimming pared 3 bases from V and 8 bases from J, leaving 19 bases between. Germline-derived CDR1 and CDR2 are MDHEN and SYDVKM.

The gene calls are TRBV11-3 and TRBJ2-1, with 11 bases aligning to TRBD2. The germline gives CDR1 SGHNT, CDR2 YENEEA. The CDR3 has 18 residues. V dropped 3 bases and J dropped 5; count of bases not matched to a gene: 12. The CDR3 region has the DNA TGTGCCAGCAGCTTTGGGGGGGAAGGACTAGCGGGCAACAATGAGCAGTTCTTC. This codes for CASSFGGEGLAGNNEQFF. Filled out from reference TRBV11-3 and TRBJ2-1, the complete variable domain reads EAGVVQSPRYKIIEKKQPVAFWCNPISGHNTLYWYLQNLGQGPELLIRYENEEAVDDSQLPKDRFSAERLKGVDSTLKIQPAELGDSAVYLCASSFGGEGLAGNNEQFFGPGTRLTVL.

The chain uses TRBV6-5 and TRBJ2-1; 10 bases fit TRBD2. V was pared by 5 bases and J by 10 bases, with 11 bases of the junction left unmatched. This CDR3 is built from 15 residues. Germline V gene sequence: CDR1 MNHEY, CDR2 SVGAGI. The CDR3 loop is CASSTTLAGGREQFF. The CDR3 bases are TGTGCCAGCAGTACCACCTTAGCGGGAGGAAGGGAGCAGTTCTTC.

The J gene is TRBJ2-7, the V gene TRBV6-5; 7 bases are shared with TRBD2. V was clipped by 0 bases and J by 3 bases; unmatched bases: 5. Germline V CDR1 and CDR2: MNHEY, SVGAGI. The CDR3 extends over 15 amino acids. This chain's CDR3 is CASSYSMSGIYEQYF. The CDR3 nucleotides read TGTGCCAGCAGTTACTCGATGAGCGGGATCTACGAGCAGTACTTC.

The chain joins TRBV11-2 to TRBJ2-7; 13 nucleotides line up with TRBD2. The V gene's germline CDR1 is SGHAT and CDR2 FQNNGV. The trim removed 5 bases at V and 7 bases at J, leaving 8 bases unmatched. The length of the CDR3 is 15 residues. As DNA, the CDR3 is TGTGCCAGCAGCCCCCCGGGACTAGCGGGATTGGAGCAGTACTTC. Translation gives CASSPPGLAGLEQYF.

This clone was observed a single time. This chain links TRBV27 with TRBJ1-5; perhaps TRBD1 as D (6 bases). Germline CDR1 MNHEY, CDR2 SMNVEV (reference sequence). The V and J ends lost 5 bases and 4 bases respectively, with 18 bases between them. This CDR3 is built from 16 residues. The CDR3 reads CASSPWGRGSNQPQHF. CDR3 sequence (DNA): TGTGCCAGCAGTCCCTGGGGCAGGGGCTCAAATCAGCCCCAGCATTTT.

The chain couples TRBV28 to TRBJ2-1; D remains ambiguous. Germline V lookup: CDR1 MDHEN, CDR2 SYDVKM. V was clipped by 6 bases and J by 0 bases, with 15 bases between them. The CDR3 has 16 residues. CDR3 coding DNA: TGTGCCAGCAGCCCTATGACACCGAGCTCCTACAATGAGCAGTTCTTC. Amino acid sequence: CASSPMTPSSYNEQFF.

This clone turned up a few times. The conserved phenylalanine or tryptophan normally closing the CDR3 is absent here, so this likely arose from a read error. The DNA is left out, because the CDR3 cannot be placed on it with certainty; the CDR3 is given as TCRdb lists it. The V gene is TRBV12-2, the J gene TRBJ1-2; the table gives TRBD1 as D, unverified against the DNA. TRBV12-2 is noted as a pseudogene. The CDR3 length is 13 residues, termini included. CDR3 amino acids: CASRFPDRGVCLL.

The chain carries TRBV9 and TRBJ1-2; TRBD1 might be the D (6 bases). Trimming left V 0 bases short and J 7 bases short, with 16 bases between. Germline CDR1 is SGDLS and CDR2 is YYNGEE. This CDR3 has 15 residues. CDR3 protein: CASSVATRGGSGYTF. The CDR3 coding sequence is TGTGCCAGCAGCGTAGCTACGAGGGGGGGATCTGGCTACACCTTC.

This sequence joins TRBV4-1 and TRBJ2-5, with 9 nucleotides matching TRBD1. The V segment lost 0 bases and the J segment 5 bases; nucleotides outside the gene matches: 4. Germline CDR1 and CDR2: MGHRA and YSYEKL. There are 15 residues in the CDR3. DNA of the CDR3: TGCGCCAGCAGCCAAGAGGACAGGGGATTCGAGACCCAGTACTTC. Its translation is CASSQEDRGFETQYF.

Only a few counts were recorded for this clone. The V and J genes are TRBV28 and TRBJ1-5; D gene unclear. This CDR3 region has 14 residues. V was cut by 4 bases and J by 3 bases, with 10 bases left in between. Germline loops: CDR1 MDHEN, CDR2 SYDVKM. The CDR3 reads CASSSPNFNQPQHF. In nucleotides, the CDR3 is TGTGCCAGCAGTTCCCCCAACTTCAATCAGCCCCAGCATTTT.

The chain uses TRBV29-1 and TRBJ2-3; 7 bases align to TRBD2. Germline CDR1 and CDR2: SQVTM and ANQGSEA. This CDR3 is built from 15 residues. J gave up 6 bases and V 5 bases, and 14 bases lay outside the gene matches. This chain's CDR3 is CSVLGAGTIWDTQYF. The CDR3 DNA sequence: TGCAGCGTTCTAGGAGCGGGGACGATATGGGATACGCAGTATTTT.

This chain uses TRBV5-1 with TRBJ2-1; the match to TRBD2 covers 10 bases. V lost 4 bases to trimming and J lost 5 bases; unmatched junction nucleotides: 6. Germline values: CDR1 SGHRS, CDR2 YFSETQ. The CDR3 runs 15 residues. This CDR3 reads CASSPLAGVNNEQFF. As DNA, the CDR3 is TGCGCCAGCAGCCCGCTAGCGGGGGTGAACAATGAGCAGTTCTTC.

The CDR3 sequence is CASSFGQGGQPQHF. Written as DNA, the CDR3 is TGTGCCAGCAGCTTTGGACAGGGTGGCCAGCCCCAGCATTTT. The rearrangement links TRBV7-2 to TRBJ1-5, with TRBD1 matching 8 bases. In germline, CDR1 is SGHTA, CDR2 FQGNSA. The V gene end was trimmed by 3 bases and the J gene end by 7 bases; junction bases not matched to a gene: 5. The CDR3 covers 14 residues. The full variable domain, in which reference TRBV7-2 and TRBJ1-5 provide the parts outside the CDR3, is GAGVSQSPSNKVTEKGKDVELRCDPISGHTALYWYRQSLGQGLEFLIYFQGNSAPDKSGLPSDRFSAERTGGSVSTLTIQRTQQEDSAVYLCASSFGQGGQPQHFGDGTRLSIL.

The chain employs TRBV30 and TRBJ1-1; the D gene is possibly TRBD1 (6 bases). Trimming left V 3 bases short and J 4 bases short, with 21 bases between. The germline V gene encodes CDR1 GTSNPN and CDR2 SVGIG (reference sequence). The CDR3 has 16 residues. The DNA of the CDR3 is TGTGCCTGGAGCGTTGAATCGGGACACCGAGGCACTGAAGCTTTCTTT. It codes for CAWSVESGHRGTEAFF.

Of note for this clone: Other DNA sequences in this sample translate to the same CDR3. The chain couples TRBV6-5 to TRBJ1-1; D uncertain. Trimming stripped 2 bases from V and 0 bases from J, with 7 bases between. CDR1 MNHEY and CDR2 SVGAGI come from the germline V gene. The CDR3 runs 14 residues. The CDR3: CASSYSVLNTEAFF. The CDR3 DNA reads TGTGCCAGCAGTTACAGCGTTTTGAACACTGAAGCTTTCTTT.

The chain uses TRBV6-2 or TRBV6-3 and TRBJ1-6, with 8 bases aligning to TRBD1. J lost 4 bases, V lost 2 bases, and 4 bases had no gene match. Germline V lookup: CDR1 MNHEY, CDR2 SVGEGT. The CDR3 has 16 amino acids. CDR3 in DNA: TGTGCCAGCAGTTACCCCGGGACAGGATATAATTCACCCCTCCACTTT. This codes for CASSYPGTGYNSPLHF.